In this sample, the clone carrying this TCR beta chain turned up many times. The antigen remains undetermined. The sample comes from a study of CD8 T cells in ankylosing spondylitis. TCRdb re-called the 5' RACE reads with MiXCR, one entry per CDR3 protein. The sample has about 69,000 distinct CDR3 sequences, about 5% seen once. Trimming pared 0 bases from V and 1 base from J, leaving 13 bases between. The germline gives CDR1 SGHRS, CDR2 YFSETQ. The CDR3 consists of 17 residues. Study results and caveats: The authors found the disease-linked clones to be CD8+ and relatively rare in peripheral blood.

The chain recombines TRBV5-1 with TRBJ2-2, with a weak D call TRBD1 (6 bases). Sequenced material: blood, either unsorted or a sorted T cell fraction (not recorded which). This sequence was found in a male donor with ankylosing spondylitis or in good health (not recorded which). The CDR3 is CASSLGQVGWNTGELFF. CDR3 sequence (DNA): TGCGCCAGCAGCTTGGGACAGGTGGGCTGGAACACCGGGGAGCTGTTTTTT.